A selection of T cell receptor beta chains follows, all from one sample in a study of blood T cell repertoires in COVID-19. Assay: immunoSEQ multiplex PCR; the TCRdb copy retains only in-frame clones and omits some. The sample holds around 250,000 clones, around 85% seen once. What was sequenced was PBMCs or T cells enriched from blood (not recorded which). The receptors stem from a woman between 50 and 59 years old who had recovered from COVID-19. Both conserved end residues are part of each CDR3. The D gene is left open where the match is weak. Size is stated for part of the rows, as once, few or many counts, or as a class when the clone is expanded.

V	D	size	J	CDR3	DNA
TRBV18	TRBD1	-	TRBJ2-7	CASSPLQGDYEQYF	TGTGCCAGCTCACCGCTTCAGGGGGACTACGAGCAGTACTTC
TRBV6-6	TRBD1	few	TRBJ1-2	CASRIRQGPF	TGTGCCAGCAGAATTCGACAGGGCCCCTTC
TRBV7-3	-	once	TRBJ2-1	CASSLGGPNNEQFF	TGTGCCAGCAGCTTGGGGGGGCCCAACAATGAGCAGTTCTTC
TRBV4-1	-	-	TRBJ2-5	CASNYPGAGEETQYF	TGCGCCAGCAACTACCCCGGGGCAGGGGAAGAGACCCAGTACTTC
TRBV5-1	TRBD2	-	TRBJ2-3	CASALGTSGRLKDTQYF	TGCGCCAGCGCTCTCGGGACTAGCGGGAGGTTGAAGGATACGCAGTATTTT
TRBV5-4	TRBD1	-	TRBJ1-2	CASSLDRVGYGYTF	TGTGCCAGCAGCCTCGACAGGGTGGGCTATGGCTACACCTTC
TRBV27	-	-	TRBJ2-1	CASSLFGLSYNEQFF	TGTGCCAGCAGTTTATTTGGACTAAGCTACAATGAGCAGTTCTTC
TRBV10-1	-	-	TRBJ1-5	CAIQTVNSNQPQHF	TGCGCCATCCAGACAGTTAATAGCAATCAGCCCCAGCATTTT
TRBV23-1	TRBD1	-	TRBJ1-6	CASSQPYRDRVNSPLHF	TGCGCCAGCAGTCAACCTTACCGGGACAGGGTAAATTCACCCCTCCACTTT
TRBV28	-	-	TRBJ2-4	CASSLGGHNIQYF	TGTGCCAGCAGTTTGGGGGGTCATAACATTCAGTACTTC
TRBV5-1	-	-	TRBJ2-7	CASSWGTFYEQYF	TGCGCCAGCAGCTGGGGGACTTTCTACGAGCAGTACTTC
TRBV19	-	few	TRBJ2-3	CASSGTYYTDTQYF	TGTGCCAGTAGCGGGACTTATTATACAGATACGCAGTATTTT
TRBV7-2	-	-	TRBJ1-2	CASSLGTRQSGYGYTF	TGTGCCAGCAGCTTAGGAACAAGACAGTCGGGCTATGGCTACACCTTC
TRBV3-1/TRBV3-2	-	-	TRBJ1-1	CASRREQANTEAFF	TGTGCCAGCAGGCGCGAACAGGCCAACACTGAAGCTTTCTTT
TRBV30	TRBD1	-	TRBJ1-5	CAWRGEQGAGNQPQHF	TGTGCCTGGAGGGGCGAACAGGGGGCAGGCAATCAGCCCCAGCATTTT
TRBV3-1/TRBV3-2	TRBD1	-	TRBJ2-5	CASSQGQRYQETQYF	TGTGCCAGCAGCCAGGGACAGAGGTACCAAGAGACCCAGTACTTC
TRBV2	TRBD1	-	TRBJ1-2	CASSWDREVDGYTF	TGTGCCAGCAGTTGGGACAGGGAAGTGGATGGCTACACCTTC
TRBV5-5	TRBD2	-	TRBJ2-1	CASSPRLAGGNEQFF	TGTGCCAGCAGCCCCCGACTAGCGGGAGGGAATGAGCAGTTCTTC
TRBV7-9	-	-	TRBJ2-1	CASSLGRETADEQFF	TGTGCCAGCAGCTTAGGGAGGGAGACCGCCGATGAGCAGTTCTTC
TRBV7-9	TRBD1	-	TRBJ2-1	CASSLGGTVSFGDEQFF	TGTGCCAGCAGCTTAGGGGGGACAGTGTCCTTTGGGGATGAGCAGTTCTTC
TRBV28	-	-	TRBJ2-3	CASSLGASGTDTQYF	TGTGCCAGCAGTTTAGGGGCTAGCGGCACAGATACGCAGTATTTT
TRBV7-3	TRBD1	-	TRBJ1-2	CASSPNGQGPGYTF	TGTGCCAGCAGCCCCAACGGACAGGGCCCCGGCTACACCTTC
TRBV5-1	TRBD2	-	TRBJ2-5	CASTYAGGTQETQYF	TGCGCCAGCACCTATGCGGGGGGAACCCAAGAGACCCAGTACTTC
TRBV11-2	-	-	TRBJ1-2	CASSLDRGRGYGYTF	TGTGCCAGCAGCTTAGACAGGGGCCGGGGCTATGGCTACACCTTC
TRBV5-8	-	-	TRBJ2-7	CASSLVGHEQYF	TGTGCCAGCAGCCTAGTAGGCCACGAGCAGTACTTC
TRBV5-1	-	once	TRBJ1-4	CASSVDFRGEKLFF	TGCGCCAGCAGCGTGGACTTCCGAGGGGAAAAACTGTTTTTT
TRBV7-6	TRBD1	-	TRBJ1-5	CASSPGQGAGNQPQHF	TGTGCCAGCAGCCCGGGACAGGGGGCAGGCAATCAGCCCCAGCATTTT
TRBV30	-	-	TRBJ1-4	CAWSVWGGEKLFF	TGTGCCTGGAGTGTCTGGGGGGGCGAAAAACTGTTTTTT
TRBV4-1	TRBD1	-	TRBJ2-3	CASSPGGTTDTQYF	TGCGCCAGCAGCCCAGGGGGAACCACAGATACGCAGTATTTT
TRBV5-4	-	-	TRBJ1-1	CASSLEPNTEAFF	TGTGCCAGCAGCTTGGAGCCGAACACTGAAGCTTTCTTT
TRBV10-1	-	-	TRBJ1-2	CASINTSAGYTF	TGCGCCAGTATAAATACCAGCGCGGGCTACACCTTC
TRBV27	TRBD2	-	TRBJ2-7	CASSPTPGLAYEQYF	TGTGCCAGCAGTCCGACCCCGGGACTAGCATACGAGCAGTACTTC
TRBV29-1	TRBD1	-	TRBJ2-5	CSVEPHGQGVETQYF	TGCAGCGTTGAACCTCACGGACAGGGGGTTGAGACCCAGTACTTC
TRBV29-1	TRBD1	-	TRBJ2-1	CSVRSGGHEQFF	TGCAGCGTTCGCTCAGGGGGCCATGAGCAGTTCTTC
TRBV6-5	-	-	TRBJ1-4	CASSYSGVGYEKLFF	TGTGCCAGCAGTTACTCAGGGGTTGGTTATGAAAAACTGTTTTTT
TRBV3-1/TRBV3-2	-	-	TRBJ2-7	CASSQGMPGDEQYF	TGTGCCAGCAGCCAAGGGATGCCCGGGGACGAGCAGTACTTC
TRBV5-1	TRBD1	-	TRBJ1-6	CASSLGTDYNSPLHF	TGCGCCAGCAGCCTAGGGACAGATTATAATTCACCCCTCCACTTT
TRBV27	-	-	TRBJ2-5	CASSLGRSGQETQYF	TGTGCCAGCAGTTTAGGACGGTCAGGGCAAGAGACCCAGTACTTC
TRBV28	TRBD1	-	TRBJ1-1	CASSIEGANTEAFF	TGTGCCAGCAGTATAGAGGGGGCGAACACTGAAGCTTTCTTT
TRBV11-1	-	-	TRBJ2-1	CASSLFPMSSYNEQFF	TGTGCCAGCAGCTTATTCCCCATGAGCTCCTACAATGAGCAGTTCTTC
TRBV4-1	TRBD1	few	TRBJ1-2	CASSQDPYDRGGYTF	TGCGCCAGCAGCCAAGACCCTTATGACAGGGGAGGCTACACCTTC
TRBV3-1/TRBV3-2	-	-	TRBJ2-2	CASSPSWGVGELFF	TGTGCCAGCAGCCCTTCGTGGGGGGTCGGGGAGCTGTTTTTT
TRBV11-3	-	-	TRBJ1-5	CASSLVTGYQPQHF	TGTGCCAGCAGCTTAGTAACAGGGTATCAGCCCCAGCATTTT
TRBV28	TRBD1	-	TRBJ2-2	CASSRTGWNTGELFF	TGTGCCAGCAGTAGGACAGGGTGGAACACCGGGGAGCTGTTTTTT
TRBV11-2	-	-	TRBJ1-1	CASSLVPGRGSNTEAFF	TGTGCCAGCAGTTTAGTTCCGGGCAGGGGATCGAACACTGAAGCTTTCTTT
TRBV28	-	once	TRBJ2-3	CASRDISTDTQYF	TGTGCCAGCAGGGACATAAGCACAGATACGCAGTATTTT
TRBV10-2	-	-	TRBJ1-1	CASSDGALNTEAFF	TGCGCCAGCAGTGATGGGGCGTTGAACACTGAAGCTTTCTTT
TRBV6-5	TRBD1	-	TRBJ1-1	CASSLSGGRTEAFF	TGTGCCAGCAGTTTATCAGGGGGCAGGACTGAAGCTTTCTTT